This TCR beta chain was found in a study of T cells in localized non-small cell lung cancer. Study-level findings and limits: Uninvolved adjacent lung showed higher T cell clonality than tumor. The study linked higher blood T cell density to longer overall survival.

Data came from immunoSEQ multiplex PCR; TCRdb stores just in-frame clones and leaves some out. The sample has about 15,000 clones; approximately 83% are singletons. This clone was counted once. Its antigen is not known. The sequence derives from a female donor over 55 with stage I squamous cell lung carcinoma. Material: peripheral blood, obtained before any cancer treatment.

The CDR3 protein is CASSEEGTSTDTQYF. CDR3 DNA sequence: TGTGCCAGCAGTGAAGAGGGAACCTCCACAGATACGCAGTATTTT. The chain links TRBV2 to TRBJ2-3; D not resolved. Germline V lookup: CDR1 SNHLY, CDR2 FYNNEI. Trimming pared 1 base from V and 2 bases from J, leaving 10 bases between. The CDR3 contains 15 residues. Together with reference TRBV2 and TRBJ2-3, the CDR3 gives the full variable domain: EPEVTQTPSHQVTQMGQEVILRCVPISNHLYFYWYRQILGQKVEFLVSFYNNEISEKSEIFDDQFSVERPDGSNFTLKIRSTKLEDSAMYFCASSEEGTSTDTQYFGPGTRLTVL.